This T cell receptor (beta chain) was identified during a study of blood T cell repertoires in COVID-19. In the study overall: Some COVID-19 samples were acute and others convalescent; all came from the United States, Italy and Spain. T cells, B-cell-depleted T cells, or PBMCs supplied cDNA or gDNA.

There are 15 residues in the CDR3. Per germline, CDR1 LNHDA and CDR2 SQIVND (reference sequence). The germline V and J ends were trimmed by 3 bases and 4 bases, with 13 bases remaining between them. Authors' data handling: Cell counts per sample came from amplifying reference gene primers. The method was immunoSEQ multiplex PCR; TCRdb's version includes in-frame clones alone and lacks a portion of them. That table supplies the V and J calls and clone size; D and trimming were determined from the DNA. The sample records fewer than 250,000 clones, around 82% being singletons. The genes are TRBV19 and TRBJ2-1; weak D call: TRBD2 (5 bases). Sequencing was done on a sample of peripheral blood. The source is a woman in her seventies with acute or convalescent COVID-19. The CDR3 bases are TGTGCCAGTAGTATCTTGGTTCGGGATTACAATGAGCAGTTCTTC. Translating gives CASSILVRDYNEQFF. The whole variable domain, remainder taken from reference TRBV19 and TRBJ2-1, is DGGITQSPKYLFRKEGQNVTLSCEQNLNHDAMYWYRQDPGQGLRLIYYSQIVNDFQKGDIAEGYSVSREKKESFPLTVTSAQKNPTAFYLCASSILVRDYNEQFFGPGTRLTVL.